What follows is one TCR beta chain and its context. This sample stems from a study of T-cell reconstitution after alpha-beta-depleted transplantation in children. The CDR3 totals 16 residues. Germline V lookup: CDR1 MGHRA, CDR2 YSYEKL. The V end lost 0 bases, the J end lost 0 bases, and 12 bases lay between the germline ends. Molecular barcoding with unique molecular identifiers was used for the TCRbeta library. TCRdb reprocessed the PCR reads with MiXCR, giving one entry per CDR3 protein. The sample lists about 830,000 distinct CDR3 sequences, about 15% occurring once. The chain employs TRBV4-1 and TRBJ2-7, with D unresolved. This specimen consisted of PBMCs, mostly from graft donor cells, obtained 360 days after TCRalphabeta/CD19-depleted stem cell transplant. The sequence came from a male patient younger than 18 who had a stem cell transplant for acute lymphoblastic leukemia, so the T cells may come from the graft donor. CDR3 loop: CASSQELSGSSYEQYF. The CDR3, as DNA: TGCGCCAGCAGCCAAGAATTGTCCGGCAGCTCCTACGAGCAGTACTTC.